The sequence of this TCR beta chain was determined in a study of cytomegalovirus exposure and HLA in healthy donors. Findings of the study overall: Analyzed later, association rates of TCRs varied across HLA loci, with DRB1 most and HLA-C fewest. An observed cluster of highly shared sequence variants was recorded as a likely sequencing artifact. With later analysis, a missense DCLRE1C variant became linked to TCR beta V- and J-gene trimming. Later work associated fewer than 20,000 TCR beta sequences with HLA alleles at 0.05 false discovery rate.

This clone turned up a few times. The antigen is unknown. CDR1 and CDR2 from the germline V gene are MDHEN and SYDVKM. Trimming shortened V by 2 bases and J by 3 bases, and 10 bases separated the two germline ends. The CDR3 is 14 amino acids. PCR employed 60 Vbeta and 13 Jbeta primers. Measured with immunoSEQ multiplex PCR; TCRdb has only the in-frame clones, and not every one. The repertoire holds some 120,000 clones, with around 80% as singletons. Sample: PBMCs. The sequence came from a man over 45 in good health and CMV-seronegative. The V and J genes are TRBV28 and TRBJ1-1; unclear D gene. Here the CDR3 reads CASSLGEGYTEAFF. The CDR3 DNA follows: TGTGCCAGCAGTTTAGGGGAGGGATACACTGAAGCTTTCTTT.